This T cell receptor (beta chain) was identified in a study of monozygotic twins with cystic fibrosis. The study's findings and limits: In this small cohort, shared CDR3 numbers showed no association with age, concordance or disease severity. Low clonality (median about 0.0095) suggested a mostly naive repertoire. Monozygotic CF twins shared more identical nucleotide clonotypes than unrelated patients. Co-twins had the most similar V usage for 13 of 16 pairs, J for 8.

Germline V gene data show CDR1 as SGHTA and CDR2 as FQGTGA. This CDR3 has 14 residues. V gave up 5 bases and J gave up 2 bases, with 13 bases separating them. Profiled with immunoSEQ multiplex PCR; TCRdb holds only in-frame clones, not every one. The sample consists of 9,500 to 12,000 clones, 99% of them appearing once. With regard to this clone: Antigen: not known.

Sequencing was done on a sample of blood. The chain has TRBV7-3 and TRBJ2-7; no definite D call. This TCR was sampled from a man between 18 and 35 years old with cystic fibrosis. The CDR3 nucleotides read TGTGCCAGCAGCCAAGCCGGGTCCCCCTACGAGCAGTACTTC. Its protein is CASSQAGSPYEQYF. Filled out from reference TRBV7-3 and TRBJ2-7, the complete variable domain reads GAGVSQTPSNKVTEKGKYVELRCDPISGHTALYWYRQSLGQGPEFLIYFQGTGAADDSGLPNDRFFAVRPEGSVSTLKIQRTERGDSAVYLCASSQAGSPYEQYFGPGTRLTVT.